What follows is one TCR beta chain and its context. The data belong to a study of patients and donors after allogeneic stem cell transplantation. TCRdb re-called the RT-PCR reads through MiXCR, storing one row per CDR3 protein. The data show fewer than 250,000 distinct CDR3 sequences, about 14% seen once. CDR1 is SGHDT, CDR2 YYEEEE, per germline. The V and J ends lost 5 bases and 6 bases respectively, with 20 bases between them. This CDR3 is built from 15 residues. The material sequenced was blood, either unsorted or a sorted T cell fraction (not recorded which). This sequence originates from a human donor who was either an allogeneic HSCT recipient or a stem cell or donor lymphocyte infusion donor (not recorded which). It is not recorded whose cells these are; they may come from a transplant donor. V gene TRBV5-6 combines with J gene TRBJ1-1, with TRBD1 as a possible D gene (5 bases). This CDR3 is CASSTRAGWGSEAFF. CDR3 nucleotides: TGTGCCAGCAGTACCCGGGCAGGATGGGGCTCTGAAGCTTTCTTT.